The rows below give T cell receptor beta chains drawn from one sample of a study of molecular identifiers for immune sequencing clone quantification. TCRdb reanalysed the PCR reads using MiXCR and keeps one entry per CDR3 protein. Among more than 450,000 distinct CDR3 sequences listed, about a quarter were seen once. What was sequenced was naive CD8+ T cells from blood, with Jurkat cell RNA spiked in. The receptor set was obtained from a human donor in good health. Some libraries in this study had Jurkat cell RNA spiked in. CDR3s include the opening cysteine and the closing phenylalanine or tryptophan. Each record gives: clone size, J gene, CDR3 length, V gene, D gene, CDR3 DNA, CDR3 protein. D genes are given only for firm matches. Clone size is shown for a subset of rows, as once, few, many or a class of expanded clone.

>many|TRBJ2-7|15|TRBV7-9|TRBD2
TGTGCCAGCAGCCTTGGGACTAGCGGGCCCTACGAGCAGTACTTC
CASSLGTSGPYEQYF
>.|TRBJ1-1|15|TRBV12-3/TRBV12-4|.
TGTGCCAGCAGTTTAGACCGAATCATGAACACTGAAGCTTTCTTT
CASSLDRIMNTEAFF
>many|TRBJ2-1|16|TRBV13|.
TGTGCCAGCAGCCCAACCCCGGGGAGCTCCTACAATGAGCAGTTCTTC
CASSPTPGSSYNEQFF
>many|TRBJ2-2|13|TRBV7-8|.
TGTGCCAGCAGCTTCCACATGGCCGGGGAGCTGTTTTTT
CASSFHMAGELFF
>few|TRBJ1-4|15|TRBV30|.
TGTGCCTGGGGAACCGACGGTGCAACTAATGAAAAACTGTTTTTT
CAWGTDGATNEKLFF
>.|TRBJ2-3|14|TRBV12-3/TRBV12-4|TRBD2
TGTGCCAGCAGTTTTGGGGGGAGGGGAGATACGCAGTATTTT
CASSFGGRGDTQYF
>.|TRBJ1-1|14|TRBV12-3/TRBV12-4|.
TGTGCCAGCAGCCCCGGGGGGATGAGCACTGAAGCTTTCTTT
CASSPGGMSTEAFF
>few|TRBJ2-7|14|TRBV27|.
TGTGCCAGCAGTTTATCCCCAACAGGGAACGAGCAGTACTTC
CASSLSPTGNEQYF
>many|TRBJ2-1|16|TRBV6-5|.
TGTGCCAGCAGTTACTCGATTTCAGGGACCTACAATGAGCAGTTCTTC
CASSYSISGTYNEQFF
>few|TRBJ1-1|16|TRBV27|.
TGTGCCAGCAGTTTATCTCTGTGGGGGGCTCGGACTGAAGCTTTCTTT
CASSLSLWGARTEAFF
>few|TRBJ1-5|14|TRBV12-3/TRBV12-4|.
TGTGCCAGCAGTTTTCAAACAGGTGGGGGGCCCCAGCATTTT
CASSFQTGGGPQHF
>few|TRBJ1-5|13|TRBV10-3|.
TGTGCCATCAGTGATGTTGAGGAGCAGCCCCAGCATTTT
CAISDVEEQPQHF
>.|TRBJ2-1|15|TRBV2|TRBD2
TGTGCCAGCGGGGACGGAAGCGGGAGTACCTATGAGCAGTTCTTC
CASGDGSGSTYEQFF
>few|TRBJ2-5|15|TRBV20-1|TRBD2
TGCAGTGCTAGTAACCTTGCGGGAGGATTCGCGACCCAGTACTTC
CSASNLAGGFATQYF
>.|TRBJ2-7|16|TRBV27|TRBD2
TGTGCCAGCAGTTTAATGCCTGGCGGGAGCATTTACGAGCAGTACTTC
CASSLMPGGSIYEQYF
>many|TRBJ2-7|15|TRBV4-3|.
TGCGCCAGCAGCCAAGAAGCGCGTGACTTTTACGAGCAGTACTTC
CASSQEARDFYEQYF
>.|TRBJ2-3|13|TRBV6-6|.
TGTGCCAGCAGTTACATCCGCACAGATACGCAGTATTTT
CASSYIRTDTQYF
>.|TRBJ2-6|14|TRBV9|TRBD2
TGTGCCCGCGCGGGGGGGTTTGGGGCCAACGTCCTGACTTTC
CARAGGFGANVLTF
>many|TRBJ2-3|15|TRBV7-2|.
TGTGCCAGCAGCTCCACCACCGGTGCTACAGATACGCAGTATTTT
CASSSTTGATDTQYF
>few|TRBJ2-3|17|TRBV27|.
TGTGCCAGCGGCCCTTTGGACCGATTAACTAGCACAGATACGCAGTATTTT
CASGPLDRLTSTDTQYF
>few|TRBJ2-1|14|TRBV27|TRBD2
TGTGCCAGCAGGTTAGCGGGGGCGGGGAATGAGCAGTTCTTC
CASRLAGAGNEQFF
>.|TRBJ2-7|14|TRBV5-4|.
TGTGCCAGCAGCCTGGGCCTAGGGGGGGAGGAGCAGTACTTC
CASSLGLGGEEQYF
>.|TRBJ2-7|14|TRBV12-3/TRBV12-4|TRBD1
TGTGCCAGCAGTCCATCCGGGACAGGGGACGAGCAGTACTTC
CASSPSGTGDEQYF
>many|TRBJ2-3|16|TRBV12-3/TRBV12-4|.
.
CASSSSTSGRTDTQYF
>.|TRBJ2-7|13|TRBV7-6|.
TGTGCCAGCAGCTTTAACAGGGCCGGCGAGCAGTACTTC
CASSFNRAGEQYF
>few|TRBJ2-3|19|TRBV4-3|TRBD2
TGCGCCAGCAGCCAAGATCGGGCTAGCGGGGGGATTAGCACAGATACGCAGTATTTT
CASSQDRASGGISTDTQYF
>few|TRBJ1-2|23|TRBV12-3/TRBV12-4|TRBD1
TGTGCCAGCAGTTTAGATAATTTGGGACAGGGCACCGATTCGCCCATAGTTCACTATGGCTACACCTTC
CASSLDNLGQGTDSPIVHYGYTF
>.|TRBJ2-5|17|TRBV6-6|.
TGTGCCAGCAGTTACTCCCCCTGCAGGGGGGGCCAAGAGACCCAGTACTTC
CASSYSPCRGGQETQYF
>many|TRBJ2-7|18|TRBV7-6|TRBD2
TGTGCCAGCAGCACTAACGCGTTTCCAGCGGGAGTACTTGGCGAGCAGTACTTC
CASSTNAFPAGVLGEQYF
>many|TRBJ1-3|16|TRBV4-3|TRBD1
TGCGCCAGCAGCGGGTACAGGGGGGGTTCTGGAAACACCATATATTTT
CASSGYRGGSGNTIYF
>many|TRBJ2-5|14|TRBV7-2|.
TGTGCCAGCAGTCGCGACAGCCGAGAAGAGACCCAGTACTTC
CASSRDSREETQYF
>many|TRBJ2-7|14|TRBV19|.
TGTGCCAGTAGTCCAGACGGAAGCTCCTACGAGCAGTACTTC
CASSPDGSSYEQYF
>.|TRBJ2-5|18|TRBV20-1|TRBD2
TGCAGTGCTAGGGAGGATACCGGGACTAGGATAAGCAAAGAGACCCAGTACTTC
CSAREDTGTRISKETQYF
>.|TRBJ2-3|15|TRBV6-2/TRBV6-3|.
TGTGCCAGCAGTTACCCGAGACCAGACACAGATACGCAGTATTTT
CASSYPRPDTDTQYF
>few|TRBJ2-7|14|TRBV6-2/TRBV6-3|.
TGTGCCAGCAGCCCCGTTGGACTTACCTACGAGCAGTACTTC
CASSPVGLTYEQYF
>few|TRBJ2-7|14|TRBV30|.
TGTGCCTGGGCACGGGGCAGAGGAGAATACGAGCAGTACTTC
CAWARGRGEYEQYF
>.|TRBJ2-7|17|TRBV5-1|.
TGCGCCAGCAGCTTGGGGGCGGGCCAGGGCGCTTCCTACGAGCAGTACTTC
CASSLGAGQGASYEQYF
>.|TRBJ2-7|16|TRBV5-4|TRBD1
TGTGCCAGCAGCTTGGCCGAAGGGACAGGGGGCTACGAGCAGTACTTC
CASSLAEGTGGYEQYF
>.|TRBJ1-1|13|TRBV28|.
TGTGCCAGCAGATCCCAGGGGAACACTGAAGCTTTCTTT
CASRSQGNTEAFF
>.|TRBJ1-3|14|TRBV19|.
TGTGCCAGTAGTATAATGGACTCTGGAAACACCATATATTTT
CASSIMDSGNTIYF
>.|TRBJ2-2|13|TRBV7-9|.
TGTGCCAGCGGAAGGGAGTACACCGGGGAGCTGTTTTTT
CASGREYTGELFF
>many|TRBJ1-4|14|TRBV12-3/TRBV12-4|TRBD1
TGTGCCAGCAGTTCGGGACAGGAAAATGAAAAACTGTTTTTT
CASSSGQENEKLFF
>.|TRBJ2-3|15|TRBV30|.
TGTGCCTGGAATTCCGGGTCCTCCTACACAGATACGCAGTATTTT
CAWNSGSSYTDTQYF
>.|TRBJ1-3|18|TRBV13|TRBD1
TGTGCCAGCAGCCTCCCGAGGACAGGGGGTAACTCTGGAAACACCATATATTTT
CASSLPRTGGNSGNTIYF
>few|TRBJ2-1|16|TRBV6-5|TRBD2
TGTGCCAGCAGTTACTCGATGCCGGGACTAGGAACCGAGCAGTTCTTC
CASSYSMPGLGTEQFF
>.|TRBJ2-3|18|TRBV5-1|.
TGCGCCAGCAGAGGTGGGGGGACCGCCGAGGGGTCCGCAGATACGCAGTATTTT
CASRGGGTAEGSADTQYF
>many|TRBJ2-7|15|TRBV6-6|TRBD2
TGTGCCAGCAGTTATTCGGCGGGAGGGGCCTACGAGCAGTACTTC
CASSYSAGGAYEQYF
>few|TRBJ2-3|14|TRBV6-2/TRBV6-3|.
TGTGCCAGCAGTTGGCTCGCATCCACAGATACGCAGTATTTT
CASSWLASTDTQYF
>.|TRBJ2-1|15|TRBV27|.
TGTGCCAGCAGTTTATCGGGGGTTCCCTACAATGAGCAGTTCTTC
CASSLSGVPYNEQFF
>.|TRBJ2-1|15|TRBV24-1|.
TGTGCCACCAGTGATTCAGAGCGGCCAAGGGGTGAGCAGTTCTTC
CATSDSERPRGEQFF